These 32 T cell receptor beta chains came from one sample sequenced in a study of cytomegalovirus exposure and HLA in healthy donors. PCR used 60 Vbeta primers and 13 Jbeta primers. The table came from immunoSEQ multiplex PCR; TCRdb's copy has only in-frame clones and leaves some out. The table includes 250,000 or so clones, about 81% detected once. The source material was PBMCs. The receptors here all came from a woman between 55 and 75 years old in good health and CMV-seropositive.

Of note for this clone: The final CDR3 position lacks the conserved phenylalanine or tryptophan, pointing to a likely read error. Written as DNA, the CDR3 is TGTGCCAGCTCACGGGGTAGGGGGATAGGCACTGAAGCTTTCCTT. Translating gives CASSRGRGIGTEAFL. The chain couples TRBV18 to TRBJ1-1, with D possibly TRBD1 on 6 matching bases. Germline assignment: CDR1 KGHSH and CDR2 LQKENI. The germline V and J ends were trimmed by 4 bases and 4 bases, with 16 bases remaining between them. This CDR3 is built from 15 residues.

This chain uses TRBV5-1 with TRBJ1-3; TRBD1 matches 8 bases. The CDR3 consists of 16 residues. Germline V lookup: CDR1 SGHRS, CDR2 YFSETQ. V trimming: 2 bases; J trimming: 4 bases; junction bases outside the gene matches: 8. The CDR3 here is CASSLSLTGAGNTIYF. As DNA, the CDR3 is TGCGCCAGCAGCTTATCCTTGACAGGGGCAGGAAACACCATATATTTT.

V gene TRBV29-1 combines with J gene TRBJ1-2, with D possibly TRBD1 on 5 matching bases. In germline, CDR1 is SQVTM, CDR2 ANQGSEA. This CDR3 region has 12 residues. Deletions cut 4 bases from V and 5 bases from J, with 11 bases between. The CDR3 sequence is CSVGVGRYGYTF. The CDR3 DNA is TGCAGCGTTGGGGTGGGGCGATATGGCTACACCTTC.

This chain connects TRBV27 to TRBJ1-5, with D perhaps matching TRBD1 (5 bases). Trimming removed 6 bases at V and 3 bases at J, with 15 bases between. Germline loops: CDR1 MNHEY, CDR2 SMNVEV (reference sequence). The CDR3 consists of 15 residues. CDR3 nucleotide sequence: TGTGCCAGCAGCTTCTACGGAGGGGACAATCAGCCCCAGCATTTT. It codes for CASSFYGGDNQPQHF.

V and J are TRBV5-1 and TRBJ2-1, with 7 nucleotides matching TRBD2. The germline gives CDR1 SGHRS, CDR2 YFSETQ. The J segment lost 4 bases and the V segment lost 4 bases, leaving 8 bases of the junction unmatched. The CDR3 runs 15 residues. The CDR3 coding sequence is TGCGCCAGCAGCCCACGGGAGGTGCAGTACAATGAGCAGTTCTTC. Translated, it gives CASSPREVQYNEQFF.

This chain uses TRBV28 with TRBJ1-1; 7 nucleotides match TRBD1. Per germline, CDR1 MDHEN and CDR2 SYDVKM. The length of the CDR3 is 15 residues. Trimming at V came to 2 bases and at J to 2 bases, leaving 5 bases not matched to a gene. CDR3 in DNA: TGTGCCAGCAGTTTAATCGACAGGGTAAACACTGAAGCTTTCTTT. The encoded protein is CASSLIDRVNTEAFF.

The V and J genes are TRBV15 and TRBJ1-2; D ambiguous. Germline CDR1 LNHNV, CDR2 YYDKDF (reference sequence). CDR3 length: 14 amino acids. Trimming removed 0 bases from V and 1 base from J, with 6 bases in between. In nucleotides, the CDR3 is TGTGCCACCAGCAGAGATCCCGTTAACTATGGCTACACCTTC. It encodes CATSRDPVNYGYTF. Filled out from reference TRBV15 and TRBJ1-2, the complete variable domain reads DAMVIQNPRYQVTQFGKPVTLSCSQTLNHNVMYWYQQKSSQAPKLLFHYYDKDFNNEADTPDNFQSRRPNTSFCFLDIRSPGLGDTAMYLCATSRDPVNYGYTFGSGTRLTVV.

The DNA of the CDR3 is TGTGCCAGCAGCGTAGGAGGTAGCGGAAATGAGCAGTTCTTC. Amino acids: CASSVGGSGNEQFF. V usage is TRBV9 and J usage is TRBJ2-1; TRBD2 is a possible D gene (6 bases). V lost 0 bases and J 7 bases, leaving 11 bases between the germline ends. In germline, CDR1 is SGDLS, CDR2 YYNGEE. The length of the CDR3 is 14 residues.

The CDR3 sequence is CASSEALPRSEQFF. In DNA, the CDR3 is TGTGCCAGCAGTGAAGCGCTCCCCCGGAGTGAGCAGTTCTTC. The J gene is TRBJ2-1, the V gene TRBV2, with unresolved D. Germline CDR1 and CDR2: SNHLY and FYNNEI. This CDR3 region has 14 residues. The V gene lost 0 bases and the J gene lost 9 bases, with 12 bases spanning the gap.

The gene calls are TRBV6-5 and TRBJ1-1; TRBD1 matches 11 bases. The CDR3 spans 16 residues. V trimming: 4 bases; J trimming: 4 bases; junction bases outside the gene matches: 8. Germline CDR1 reads MNHEY; CDR2 reads SVGAGI. The DNA for the CDR3 is TGTGCCAGCAGTTCTTATGGGGACAGGGGGTCCACTGAAGCTTTCTTT. This codes for CASSSYGDRGSTEAFF.

The rearrangement joins TRBV28 to TRBJ2-4; the D gene is possibly TRBD1 (5 bases). Germline V gene data show CDR1 as MDHEN and CDR2 as SYDVKM. The V end was cut by 5 bases, the J end by 2 bases, with 10 bases between. CDR3 length: 14 amino acids. The CDR3 region is CASSGRVSKNIQYF. The CDR3 region has the DNA TGTGCCAGCAGTGGCAGGGTGTCCAAAAACATTCAGTACTTC.

This clone has only a few counts. The chain combines TRBV7-6 with TRBJ2-1; 12 nucleotides agree with TRBD2. The CDR3 runs to 17 residues. Germline V gives CDR1 SGHVS, CDR2 FNYEAQ. V lost 5 bases, J lost 3 bases, and 8 bases stayed unmatched. CDR3 in DNA: TGTGCCAGCAGCCACTCTAGCGGGAGGGCCAACTACAATGAGCAGTTCTTC. This codes for CASSHSSGRANYNEQFF.

The chain employs TRBV29-1 and TRBJ2-1; D might be TRBD2 (6 bases). This CDR3 region has 10 residues. Trimming stripped 4 bases from V and 8 bases from J, with 6 bases between. The germline V gene encodes CDR1 SQVTM and CDR2 ANQGSEA. CDR3: CSVGDYEQFF. The CDR3 region has the DNA TGCAGCGTTGGGGACTATGAGCAGTTCTTC.

This clone was counted a few times. The chain has TRBV27 and TRBJ1-1; 11 bases line up with TRBD1. The CDR3 runs 14 residues. The V gene end was trimmed by 2 bases and the J gene end by 4 bases; junction bases not matched to a gene: 0. Per germline, CDR1 MNHEY and CDR2 SMNVEV (reference sequence). As DNA, the CDR3 is TGTGCCAGCAGTTTAGGGACAGGGGGCACTGAAGCTTTCTTT. Protein product: CASSLGTGGTEAFF.

The chain combines TRBV6-4 with TRBJ2-2; 7 bases fit TRBD2. Per germline, CDR1 MRHNA and CDR2 SNTAGT. Trimming took 4 bases from V and 6 from J; bases not matched to a gene: 11. This CDR3 is 16 amino acids long. The CDR3 loop reads CASSATSATVAGELFF. CDR3 DNA sequence: TGTGCCAGCAGTGCCACTAGCGCTACGGTAGCCGGGGAGCTGTTTTTT.

The V gene is TRBV9, the J gene TRBJ2-5, with TRBD2 as a possible D gene (6 bases). Germline lookup yields CDR1 SGDLS and CDR2 YYNGEE. V dropped 0 bases and J dropped 5 bases, with 14 bases sitting between them. This CDR3 contains 15 residues. The chain's CDR3 is CASSVVPGAGETQYF. CDR3 bases: TGTGCCAGCAGCGTAGTGCCGGGAGCCGGGGAGACCCAGTACTTC.

The V gene is TRBV9, the J gene TRBJ2-5; a possible D gene is TRBD2 (5 bases). From germline, CDR1 is SGDLS and CDR2 YYNGEE. Deletions cut 2 bases from V and 6 bases from J, with 11 bases between. The CDR3 runs 13 residues. CDR3 region: CASSVSWEQTQYF. In nucleotides, the CDR3 is TGTGCCAGCAGCGTCTCGTGGGAGCAGACCCAGTACTTC.

V gene TRBV9 combines with J gene TRBJ1-1, with D tentatively TRBD1 (6 bases). CDR3 size: 16 residues. CDR1 is SGDLS and CDR2 is YYNGEE in the germline V gene. The V end was cut by 4 bases, the J end by 6 bases, with 22 bases between. CDR3 in amino acids: CASSQAPGTRGAEAFF. The DNA for the CDR3 is TGTGCCAGCAGCCAGGCCCCCGGGACTAGGGGGGCTGAAGCTTTCTTT. Filled out from reference TRBV9 and TRBJ1-1, the complete variable domain reads DSGVTQTPKHLITATGQRVTLRCSPRSGDLSVYWYQQSLDQGLQFLIQYYNGEERAKGNILERFSAQQFPDLHSELNLSSLELGDSALYFCASSQAPGTRGAEAFFGQGTRLTVV.

The table lists this clone with a few counts. The rearrangement uses TRBV30 and TRBJ2-7, with TRBD1 matching 9 bases. The CDR3 consists of 14 residues. Trimming removed 0 bases from V and 4 bases from J; junction bases left unmatched: 4. CDR1 is GTSNPN and CDR2 is SVGIG in the germline V gene (reference sequence). The CDR3 DNA reads as TGTGCCTGGAGTGTACTACAGGGGGCTTACGAGCAGTACTTC. It codes for CAWSVLQGAYEQYF.

The V and J genes are TRBV5-4 and TRBJ2-4, with 11 bases lining up with TRBD2. The V gene end was trimmed by 1 base and the J gene end by 1 base; junction bases not matched to a gene: 7. CDR3 length: 18 residues. Germline V gene data show CDR1 as SGHNT and CDR2 as YYREEE (reference sequence). The DNA for the CDR3 is TGTGCCAGCAGCTTGTTAGCGGGAGGGCCTGTGGCCAAAAACATTCAGTACTTC. Translation gives CASSLLAGGPVAKNIQYF.

This clone was counted only a few times. The V call is TRBV19, the J call TRBJ2-3; no definite D call. In germline, CDR1 is LNHDA, CDR2 SQIVND (reference sequence). The V end was cut by 5 bases, the J end by 3 bases, with 6 bases between. The CDR3 runs to 12 residues. The CDR3 region is CASSVATDTQYF. CDR3 nucleotides: TGTGCCAGTAGTGTTGCGACAGATACGCAGTATTTT.

This clone was picked up a small number of times. CDR3 in amino acids: CASSPAGTANEAFF. As DNA, the CDR3 is TGTGCCAGCTCGCCCGCCGGGACAGCAAACGAAGCTTTCTTT. The chain is built from TRBV18 and TRBJ1-1; 7 nucleotides line up with TRBD1. This CDR3 has 14 amino acids. Germline loops: CDR1 KGHSH, CDR2 LQKENI. The junction had 12 bases not matched to a gene; V was cut back by 6 bases and J by 8 bases.

The J gene is TRBJ1-5, the V gene TRBV2; D not resolved. The germline V gene has CDR1 SNHLY and CDR2 FYNNEI. The CDR3 loop spans 15 amino acids. V lost 6 bases, J lost 1 base, and 13 bases lay in between. The CDR3 spells CASSKAPGSNQPQHF. The CDR3 nucleotides read TGTGCCAGCAGCAAGGCTCCGGGGAGCAATCAGCCCCAGCATTTT.

This clone was detected only a few times. The rearrangement joins TRBV28 to TRBJ1-1, with TRBD1 identical over 8 bases. The germline CDR1 and CDR2 sequences are MDHEN and SYDVKM. The CDR3 is 14 amino acids. V lost 6 bases to trimming and J lost 6 bases; unmatched junction nucleotides: 9. The CDR3 DNA is TGTGCCAGCAGAAACCCCGGGACAGGACCTGAAGCTTTCTTT. Its protein is CASRNPGTGPEAFF.

This chain connects TRBV5-1 to TRBJ2-1; the D gene is possibly TRBD2 (5 bases). CDR1 and CDR2 (germline): SGHRS, YFSETQ. The CDR3 sequence is 13 residues long. Trimming shortened V by 4 bases and J by 4 bases, and 9 bases separated the two germline ends. In nucleotides, the CDR3 is TGCGCCAGCAGCCGGGGTCGATACAATGAGCAGTTCTTC. This gives the protein CASSRGRYNEQFF.

The chain couples TRBV7-7 to TRBJ2-7; a weak D match, TRBD1 (7 bases). CDR1 is SSHAT and CDR2 is FNYEAQ in the germline V gene (reference sequence). V was trimmed by 5 bases and J by 5 bases, leaving 19 bases between them. The CDR3 totals 15 residues. CDR3 sequence (DNA): TGTGCCAGCAGCGCTATCCTGACAGGGACTGACGAGCAGTACTTC. Protein sequence: CASSAILTGTDEQYF.

The chain recombines TRBV7-9 with TRBJ1-3; D ambiguous. The CDR3 runs to 14 residues. CDR1 and CDR2 (germline): SEHNR, FQNEAQ (reference sequence). V lost 4 bases and J lost 1, with 8 bases in between. The CDR3 DNA reads TGTGCCAGCAGCTCTAGTGAATCTGGAAACACCATATATTTT. Its translation: CASSSSESGNTIYF.

In this sample, this clone turned up a few times. This chain connects TRBV2 to TRBJ1-1; TRBD1 agrees at 9 bases. CDR1 is SNHLY and CDR2 is FYNNEI in the germline V gene. V shed 6 bases and J 2 bases; nucleotides not matched to a gene: 7. CDR3 length: 15 residues. The CDR3 DNA reads as TGTGCCAGCAGCGCCGGGACAGGGACAAACACTGAAGCTTTCTTT. Its translation is CASSAGTGTNTEAFF.

The chain uses TRBV7-2 and TRBJ2-1; 9 bases fit TRBD1. Looked up from germline, CDR1 is SGHTA and CDR2 is FQGNSA. V dropped 1 base and J dropped 7; count of bases not matched to a gene: 5. The CDR3 runs to 15 residues. DNA for the CDR3: TGTGCCAGCAGCTTAGTACAGGGGGCGGGGAATGAGCAGTTCTTC. Translation: CASSLVQGAGNEQFF.

Points on this clone: Here the CDR3 omits its conserved ending phenylalanine or tryptophan, so a read error is the likely source. The J gene is TRBJ1-5, the V gene TRBV6-5; 9 bases agree with TRBD1. After removal of 6 bases from V and 4 bases from J, the junction contained 7 bases not matched to a gene. Germline assignment: CDR1 MNHEY and CDR2 SVGAGI. This CDR3 is 15 amino acids long. As DNA, the CDR3 is TGTGCCAGCAGACCTCCGGGACAGGGAAATCAGCCCCAGCATCTT. As protein: CASRPPGQGNQPQHL.

This clone was recorded a few times. The V call is TRBV27, the J call TRBJ1-2, with TRBD1 as a possible D gene (6 bases). In germline, CDR1 is MNHEY, CDR2 SMNVEV (reference sequence). The V gene lost 4 bases and the J gene lost 6 bases, with 21 bases spanning the gap. The CDR3 is 16 amino acids. CDR3 nucleotides: TGTGCCAGCAGTTATCCAGTCCTCACAGGGAACGATGGCTACACCTTC. It encodes CASSYPVLTGNDGYTF.

This sequence joins TRBV28 and TRBJ2-3, with TRBD2 identical over 7 bases. The CDR3 has 15 amino acids. Per the germline V gene, CDR1 is MDHEN and CDR2 is SYDVKM. The V and J ends lost 3 bases and 6 bases, in that order; junction bases with no gene match: 9. The CDR3 spells CASSFSSGGSDTQYF. The CDR3 nucleotides read TGTGCCAGCAGTTTCTCTAGCGGTGGGTCGGATACGCAGTATTTT.